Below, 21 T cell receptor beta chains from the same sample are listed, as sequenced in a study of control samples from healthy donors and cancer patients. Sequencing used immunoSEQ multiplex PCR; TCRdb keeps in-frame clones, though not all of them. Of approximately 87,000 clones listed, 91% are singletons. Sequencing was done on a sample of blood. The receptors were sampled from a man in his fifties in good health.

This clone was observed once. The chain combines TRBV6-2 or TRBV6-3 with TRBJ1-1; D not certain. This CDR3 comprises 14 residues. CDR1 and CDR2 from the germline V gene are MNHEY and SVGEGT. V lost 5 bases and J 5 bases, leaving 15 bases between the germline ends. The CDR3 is CASSRSSGQTEAFF. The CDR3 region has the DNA TGTGCCAGCAGTCGAAGCTCAGGTCAAACTGAAGCTTTCTTT.

The CDR3 sequence: CASSTTGQHEQYF. Here the CDR3 DNA reads TGTGCCAGCAGTACTACGGGACAGCACGAGCAGTACTTC. V gene TRBV7-9 combines with J gene TRBJ2-7; TRBD1 matches at 7 bases. Germline values: CDR1 SEHNR, CDR2 FQNEAQ (reference sequence). Unmatched junction bases numbered 7, after V lost 6 bases and J lost 5 bases. This CDR3 has 13 residues.

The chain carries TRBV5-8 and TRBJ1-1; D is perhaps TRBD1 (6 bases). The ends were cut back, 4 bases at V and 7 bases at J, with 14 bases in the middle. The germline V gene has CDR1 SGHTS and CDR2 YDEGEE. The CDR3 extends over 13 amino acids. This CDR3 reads CASSILTGREAFF. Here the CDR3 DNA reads TGTGCCAGCAGCATTTTGACAGGACGTGAAGCTTTCTTT.

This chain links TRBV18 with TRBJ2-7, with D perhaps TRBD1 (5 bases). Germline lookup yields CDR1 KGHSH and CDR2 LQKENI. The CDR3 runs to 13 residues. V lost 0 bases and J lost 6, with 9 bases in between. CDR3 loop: CASSPPRAREQYF. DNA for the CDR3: TGTGCCAGCTCACCACCCAGGGCGCGCGAGCAGTACTTC. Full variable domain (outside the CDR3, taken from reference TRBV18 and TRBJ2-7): NAGVMQNPRHLVRRRGQEARLRCSPMKGHSHVYWYRQLPEEGLKFMVYLQKENIIDESGMPKERFSAEFPKEGPSILRIQQVVRGDSAAYFCASSPPRAREQYFGPGTRLTVT.

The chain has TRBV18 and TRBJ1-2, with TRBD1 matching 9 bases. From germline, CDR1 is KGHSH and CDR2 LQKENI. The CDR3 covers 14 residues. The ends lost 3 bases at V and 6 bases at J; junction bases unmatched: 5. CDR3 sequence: CASSPAGTGNGYTF. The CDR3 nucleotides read TGTGCCAGCTCACCCGCCGGGACAGGGAATGGCTACACCTTC.

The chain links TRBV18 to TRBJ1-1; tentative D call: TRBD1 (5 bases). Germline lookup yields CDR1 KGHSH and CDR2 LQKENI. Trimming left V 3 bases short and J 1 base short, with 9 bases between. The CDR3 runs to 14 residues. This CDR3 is CASSPVTGNTEAFF. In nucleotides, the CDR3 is TGTGCCAGCTCACCGGTAACAGGGAACACTGAAGCTTTCTTT.

CDR3 in amino acids: CASSPFTDPGLAGGRYEQFF. The CDR3 DNA is TGTGCCAGCTCACCGTTTACTGATCCGGGACTAGCGGGGGGGCGCTATGAGCAGTTCTTC. This chain joins TRBV18 and TRBJ2-1; 16 bases agree with TRBD2. J was trimmed by 8 bases and V by 3 bases; bases with no gene match: 16. The germline gives CDR1 KGHSH, CDR2 LQKENI. This CDR3 has 20 amino acids. The whole variable domain, remainder taken from reference TRBV18 and TRBJ2-1, is NAGVMQNPRHLVRRRGQEARLRCSPMKGHSHVYWYRQLPEEGLKFMVYLQKENIIDESGMPKERFSAEFPKEGPSILRIQQVVRGDSAAYFCASSPFTDPGLAGGRYEQFFGPGTRLTVL.

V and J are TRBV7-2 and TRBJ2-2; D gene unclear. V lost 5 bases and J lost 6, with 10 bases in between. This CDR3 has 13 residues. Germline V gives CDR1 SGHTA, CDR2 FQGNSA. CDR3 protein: CASSPQVPGELFF. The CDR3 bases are TGTGCCAGCAGCCCCCAGGTTCCCGGGGAGCTGTTTTTT.

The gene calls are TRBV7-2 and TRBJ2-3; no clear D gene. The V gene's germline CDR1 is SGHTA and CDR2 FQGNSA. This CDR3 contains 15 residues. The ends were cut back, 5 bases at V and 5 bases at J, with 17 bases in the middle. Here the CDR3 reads CASSPRFPLGDTQYF. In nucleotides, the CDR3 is TGTGCCAGCAGCCCTAGGTTTCCATTGGGAGATACGCAGTATTTT.

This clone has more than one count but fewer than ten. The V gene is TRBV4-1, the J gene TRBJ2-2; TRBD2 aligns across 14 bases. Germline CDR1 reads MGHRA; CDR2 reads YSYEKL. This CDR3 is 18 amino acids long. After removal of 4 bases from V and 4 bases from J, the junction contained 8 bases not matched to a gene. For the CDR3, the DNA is TGCGCCAGCAGCCCGGGACTAGCGGGGGTTTACTTCACCGGGGAGCTGTTTTTT. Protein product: CASSPGLAGVYFTGELFF.

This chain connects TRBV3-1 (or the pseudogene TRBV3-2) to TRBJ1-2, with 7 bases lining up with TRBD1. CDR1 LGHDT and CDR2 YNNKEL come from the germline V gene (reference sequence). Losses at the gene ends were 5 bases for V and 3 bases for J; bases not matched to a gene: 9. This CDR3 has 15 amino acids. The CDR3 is CASSFPGTAYYGYTF. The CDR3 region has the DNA TGTGCCAGCAGCTTTCCCGGGACAGCGTACTATGGCTACACCTTC.

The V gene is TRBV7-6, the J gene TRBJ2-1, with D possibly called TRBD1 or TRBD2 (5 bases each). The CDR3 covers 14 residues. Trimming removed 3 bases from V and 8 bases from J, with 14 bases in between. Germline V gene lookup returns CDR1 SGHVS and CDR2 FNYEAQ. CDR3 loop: CASSFSAGDHEQFF. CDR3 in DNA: TGTGCCAGCAGCTTCTCGGCCGGGGACCATGAGCAGTTCTTC.

The CDR3 region has the DNA TGTGCCAGCAGTGAATCCGCGGTCGGGGAGCTGTTTTTT. Protein: CASSESAVGELFF. The V and J genes are TRBV25-1 and TRBJ2-2; D gene ambiguous. The CDR3 is 13 amino acids. V shed 1 base and J shed 7 bases, with 7 bases lying between them. From germline, CDR1 is MGHDK and CDR2 SYGVNS. Full variable domain (remainder filled in from reference TRBV25-1 and TRBJ2-2): EADIYQTPRYLVIGTGKKITLECSQTMGHDKMYWYQQDPGMELHLIHYSYGVNSTEKGDLSSESTVSRIRTEHFPLTLESARPSHTSQYLCASSESAVGELFFGEGSRLTVL.

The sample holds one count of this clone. The CDR3 nucleotides read TGTGCCACCAGTGAGAGAGACAATCAGCCCCAGCATTTT. Translating gives CATSERDNQPQHF. V and J are TRBV24-1 and TRBJ1-5, with D hard to call. The CDR3 totals 13 residues. Per germline, CDR1 KGHDR and CDR2 SFDVKD. The V and J ends lost 4 bases and 3 bases respectively, with 6 bases between them.

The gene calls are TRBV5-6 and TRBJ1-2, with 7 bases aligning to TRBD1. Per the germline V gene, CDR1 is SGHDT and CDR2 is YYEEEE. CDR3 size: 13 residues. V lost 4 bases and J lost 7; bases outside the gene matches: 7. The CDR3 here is CASSLDRVSGYTF. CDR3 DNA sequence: TGTGCCAGCAGCCTAGACAGGGTGTCTGGCTACACCTTC.

The CDR3, as DNA: TGTGCCAGCAGTTCAGGACCCACAGATACGCAGTATTTT. It translates to CASSSGPTDTQYF. V and J are TRBV12-3 or TRBV12-4 and TRBJ2-3; D unclear. The V gene lost 4 bases and the J gene lost 2 bases, with 7 bases spanning the gap. There are 13 residues in the CDR3.

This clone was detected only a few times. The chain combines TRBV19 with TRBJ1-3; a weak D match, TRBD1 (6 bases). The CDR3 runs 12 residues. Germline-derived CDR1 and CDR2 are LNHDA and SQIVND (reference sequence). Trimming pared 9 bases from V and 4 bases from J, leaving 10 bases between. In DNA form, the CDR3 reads TGTGCCAGCGGACAGCAAGGAAACACCATATATTTT. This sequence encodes CASGQQGNTIYF.

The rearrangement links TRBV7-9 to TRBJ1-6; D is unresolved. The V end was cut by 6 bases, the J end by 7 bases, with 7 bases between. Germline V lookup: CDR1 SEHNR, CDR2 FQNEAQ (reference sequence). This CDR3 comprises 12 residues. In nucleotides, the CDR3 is TGTGCCAGCAGTTTCGCCAATTCACCCCTCCACTTT. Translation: CASSFANSPLHF.

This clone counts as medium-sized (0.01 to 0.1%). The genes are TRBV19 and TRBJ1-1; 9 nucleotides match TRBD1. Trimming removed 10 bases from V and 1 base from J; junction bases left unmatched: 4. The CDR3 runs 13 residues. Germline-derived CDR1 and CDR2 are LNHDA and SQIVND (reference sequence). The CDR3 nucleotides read TGTGCCACCCAACAGGGGGCGAACACTGAAGCTTTCTTT. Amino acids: CATQQGANTEAFF. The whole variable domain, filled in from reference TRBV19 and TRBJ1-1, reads DGGITQSPKYLFRKEGQNVTLSCEQNLNHDAMYWYRQDPGQGLRLIYYSQIVNDFQKGDIAEGYSVSREKKESFPLTVTSAQKNPTAFYLCATQQGANTEAFFGQGTRLTVV.

In DNA form, the CDR3 reads TGTGCCAGCAGCGTCGGGGCGAATCAGCCCCAGCATTTT. The encoded protein is CASSVGANQPQHF. The chain employs TRBV6-5 and TRBJ1-5; perhaps TRBD1 as D (5 bases). V gave up 6 bases and J gave up 4 bases, with 10 bases separating them. This CDR3 spans 13 amino acids. Germline values: CDR1 MNHEY, CDR2 SVGAGI.

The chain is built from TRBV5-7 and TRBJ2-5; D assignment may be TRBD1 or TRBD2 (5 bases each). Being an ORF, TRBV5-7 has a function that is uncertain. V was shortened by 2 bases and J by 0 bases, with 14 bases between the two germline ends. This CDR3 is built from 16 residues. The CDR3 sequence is CASSFTRQSNQETQYF. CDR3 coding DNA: TGTGCCAGCAGCTTTACTAGACAGAGCAACCAAGAGACCCAGTACTTC.